The rows below give T cell receptor beta chains drawn from one sample of a study of blood T cell repertoires in COVID-19. The repertoire was sequenced with immunoSEQ multiplex PCR; TCRdb's copy has only in-frame clones and lacks some. The sample includes 23,000 or so clones, around nine tenths of them seen just once. The source material was peripheral blood. Receptors originate from a man aged 70-80 years with active COVID-19. Both conserved end residues are trimmed from each CDR3.

J gene	V gene	CDR3 protein
TRBJ2-7	TRBV7-2	ASSLVASREQY
TRBJ1-5	TRBV10-3	AIRGDTASNQPQH
TRBJ2-3	TRBV6-1	ASSGRTGGRGTDTQY
TRBJ1-2	TRBV3-1/TRBV3-2	ASSQGQGSYGYT
TRBJ1-1	TRBV5-6	ASSRLSTGHGSEAF
TRBJ2-3	TRBV18	ASSSPWGTSSSTDTQY
TRBJ1-1	TRBV3-1/TRBV3-2	ASSQEIGNTEAF
TRBJ1-4	TRBV19	ASSIQGGNEKLF
TRBJ2-3	TRBV6-4	ASSDYGGGAPDTQY
TRBJ1-4	TRBV5-6	ASSPGGEGREKLF
TRBJ1-1	TRBV6-4	ASSRTGNTEAF
TRBJ1-1	TRBV5-1	ASSFTGGRVGNTEAF
TRBJ1-2	TRBV10-3	AITPRFDYGYT
TRBJ2-7	TRBV11-2	ASRGTSGAYEQY
TRBJ2-3	TRBV6-5	ASSYSSSGRTDTQY
TRBJ1-2	TRBV10-3	AISESQGTRGYT
TRBJ2-7	TRBV18	ASSTRGTSGRAYEQY
TRBJ1-4	TRBV28	ASSRPGQHNEKLF
TRBJ1-3	TRBV30	AWNRGMVDTIY
TRBJ2-1	TRBV28	ASSLLEGGEQF
TRBJ2-7	TRBV28	ASSFIFGGRKDGEQY
TRBJ2-2	TRBV2	ASRGAGRQNTGELF
TRBJ2-1	TRBV6-5	ASSQIAGVMNEQF
TRBJ1-2	TRBV12-3/TRBV12-4	ASSFWGQGYT
TRBJ2-7	TRBV5-1	ASSLGWLAGGSAYEQY
TRBJ1-1	TRBV7-6	ASSADRTSTTEAF
TRBJ1-1	TRBV11-3	ASSFLGGNTEAF
TRBJ2-6	TRBV6-6	ASSPRTSGGLSGANVLT
TRBJ1-1	TRBV10-3	AIKDSGGGTEAF
TRBJ1-5	TRBV2	ASRGQTYSNQPQH
TRBJ1-5	TRBV28	ASSLLQGNQPQH
TRBJ1-1	TRBV5-4	ASSLAYAEAF
TRBJ2-2	TRBV7-8	ASRMGLAGQAGTGELF
TRBJ1-1	TRBV10-2	ASSEIRGTEAF
TRBJ1-1	TRBV4-1	ASSQKADRGPTEAF
TRBJ1-1	TRBV19	ASSVGVGYTEAF
TRBJ1-2	TRBV28	ASRSQGAAYGYT